This TCR beta chain was captured by sequencing in a study of blood T cells in healthy people across ages. Notes on the study in general: Estimated diversity across one million T cells was deemed an underestimate. The CMV status of each donor remained undetermined, and this could have confounded shifts in expanded clonotypes. Both higher diversity and more naive CD4+ cells marked long-lived donors when set against aged donors.

The germline gives CDR1 SNHLY, CDR2 FYNNEI. The V gene end was trimmed by 2 bases and the J gene end by 2 bases; junction bases not matched to a gene: 5. The length of the CDR3 is 17 residues. This clonotype was recorded many times. Antigen: not known. Samples each yielded at least 6 micrograms of total RNA. Together with a sample-barcoded 5' primer, a J-beta primer mix was included in a second PCR lasting about 6 to 11 cycles. MiXCR, applied by TCRdb to the 5' RACE reads, yields one record per CDR3 protein. The table has 700,000 or so distinct CDR3 sequences, 35% to 50% seen once; the top ten hold approximately 31%.

Sequencing was carried out using blood. The TCR comes from an elderly man in good health. The V and J genes are TRBV2 and TRBJ2-3, with 12 bases matching TRBD2. The CDR3 coding sequence is TGTGCCAGCAGTGAACTAGCGGGGGGGGAAATCACAGATACGCAGTATTTT. Amino acids: CASSELAGGEITDTQYF.